The rows below give T cell receptor beta chains drawn from one sample of a study of shared clonotypes between healthy human individuals. Profiled with immunoSEQ multiplex PCR; TCRdb holds only in-frame clones, not every one. The sample has about 2.1 million clones, over 85% seen once. Sample: naive CD8+ T cells from PBMCs. The receptors shown here come from a man in his late teens or twenties in good health. Some clones in this sample may be carry-over from other donors' samples. Each CDR3 is given with its conserved first and last residue. D genes are given only for firm matches. Clone size is shown for a subset of rows, as once, few, many or a class of expanded clone.

CDR3nt: TGCGCCAGCAGCCAAGTGGGCGGGACCGGGTACAATGAGCAGTTCTTC
CDR3aa: CASSQVGGTGYNEQFF
len: 16
d_gene: -
abundance: -
j_gene: TRBJ2-1
v_gene: TRBV4-1

CDR3nt: TGTGCCAGCAGTCAGCTCCGGAGGATGAACACTGAAGCTTTCTTT
CDR3aa: CASSQLRRMNTEAFF
len: 15
d_gene: -
abundance: -
j_gene: TRBJ1-1
v_gene: TRBV6-5

CDR3nt: TGTGCCAGCAGCCAGGTTGATGGGCACGAAGATCAGTTCTTC
CDR3aa: CASSQVDGHEDQFF
len: 14
d_gene: -
abundance: once
j_gene: TRBJ2-1
v_gene: TRBV4-2

CDR3nt: TGTGCCAGTAGTATTTTCCTAGGGCATCCCGGGGAGCTGTTTTTT
CDR3aa: CASSIFLGHPGELFF
len: 15
d_gene: -
abundance: -
j_gene: TRBJ2-2
v_gene: TRBV19

CDR3nt: TGTGCCAGCAGCGTAGAGGGCGGGATTTACACAGATACGCAGTATTTT
CDR3aa: CASSVEGGIYTDTQYF
len: 16
d_gene: -
abundance: -
j_gene: TRBJ2-3
v_gene: TRBV9

CDR3nt: TGTGCCAGCAGCTCCCATCAATGGCAGGGGAACACTGAAGCTTTCTTT
CDR3aa: CASSSHQWQGNTEAFF
len: 16
d_gene: -
abundance: -
j_gene: TRBJ1-1
v_gene: TRBV13

CDR3nt: TGTGCCAGCAGCTTAGCGACAGAACGAGAGACCCAGTACTTC
CDR3aa: CASSLATERETQYF
len: 14
d_gene: -
abundance: -
j_gene: TRBJ2-5
v_gene: TRBV7-9

CDR3nt: TGTGCCAGCAGCTTTGGGGGGGGCCCCACAGATACGCAGTATTTT
CDR3aa: CASSFGGGPTDTQYF
len: 15
d_gene: -
abundance: once
j_gene: TRBJ2-3
v_gene: TRBV5-6

CDR3nt: TGTGCCAGCAGCTTACCCCCCGCAGGGGGCACTGAAGCTTTCTTT
CDR3aa: CASSLPPAGGTEAFF
len: 15
d_gene: TRBD1
abundance: -
j_gene: TRBJ1-1
v_gene: TRBV7-9

CDR3nt: TGTGCCAGCAGCTCAGTCGCGGGAGGTCCCGGGGAGCTGTTTTTT
CDR3aa: CASSSVAGGPGELFF
len: 15
d_gene: TRBD2
abundance: -
j_gene: TRBJ2-2
v_gene: TRBV7-2

CDR3nt: TGTGCCACGAGCCAGGAGGGAGGTCACACTGAAGCTTTCTTT
CDR3aa: CATSQEGGHTEAFF
len: 14
d_gene: -
abundance: -
j_gene: TRBJ1-1
v_gene: TRBV15

CDR3nt: TGTGCCAGCAGCACACCACTGGGTGGCGGGTTGAACACTGAAGCTTTCTTT
CDR3aa: CASSTPLGGGLNTEAFF
len: 17
d_gene: -
abundance: -
j_gene: TRBJ1-1
v_gene: TRBV9

CDR3nt: TGTGCCAGCAGCCAGATAGAGACAGGGGTATATTTCTACGAGCAGTACTTC
CDR3aa: CASSQIETGVYFYEQYF
len: 17
d_gene: TRBD1
abundance: -
j_gene: TRBJ2-7
v_gene: TRBV7-9

CDR3nt: TGTGCCAGCAATCAAGCCCCGGGGGGCAACGAGCAGTACTTC
CDR3aa: CASNQAPGGNEQYF
len: 14
d_gene: -
abundance: -
j_gene: TRBJ2-7
v_gene: TRBV6-5

CDR3nt: TGTGCCAGCTTAGGAGGACTCCTCTCTGGGCAGTACTTC
CDR3aa: CASLGGLLSGQYF
len: 13
d_gene: -
abundance: -
j_gene: TRBJ2-7
v_gene: TRBV6-1

CDR3nt: TGTGCCAGCAGTGAAGGACCAACATTTGGGGCCAACGTCCTGACTTTC
CDR3aa: CASSEGPTFGANVLTF
len: 16
d_gene: -
abundance: -
j_gene: TRBJ2-6
v_gene: TRBV6-1

CDR3nt: TGTGCCAGCAGCCCGACGGGACAGGGTGTACATGAAAAACTGTTTTTT
CDR3aa: CASSPTGQGVHEKLFF
len: 16
d_gene: TRBD1
abundance: -
j_gene: TRBJ1-4
v_gene: TRBV28

CDR3nt: TGTGCCACCAGCACCATTACTGGGCCGGCTAAAGAGACCCAGTACTTC
CDR3aa: CATSTITGPAKETQYF
len: 16
d_gene: -
abundance: -
j_gene: TRBJ2-5
v_gene: TRBV15

CDR3nt: TGCGCCAGCAGCCAAGGGCTAGCGGGAGATACGCAGTATTTT
CDR3aa: CASSQGLAGDTQYF
len: 14
d_gene: TRBD2
abundance: -
j_gene: TRBJ2-3
v_gene: TRBV4-3

CDR3nt: TGTGCCAGCAGCCCAGCCCAAGGGGGTGAAGCTTTCTTT
CDR3aa: CASSPAQGGEAFF
len: 13
d_gene: -
abundance: -
j_gene: TRBJ1-1
v_gene: TRBV7-9

CDR3nt: TGTGCCAGCAGACCACGAACTCCAGGGGGGACCGGGGAGCTGTTTTTT
CDR3aa: CASRPRTPGGTGELFF
len: 16
d_gene: -
abundance: -
j_gene: TRBJ2-2
v_gene: TRBV27

CDR3nt: TGTGCAAGTCGCTTAGTGGGCAGCAAAGAGGCCCTTGTCAATCAGCCCCAGCATTTT
CDR3aa: CASRLVGSKEALVNQPQHF
len: 19
d_gene: -
abundance: -
j_gene: TRBJ1-5
v_gene: TRBV12-2

CDR3nt: TGTGCCAGCAGAGCCGGCCCGGCAGGACCGTATAGCAATCAGCCCCAGCATTTT
CDR3aa: CASRAGPAGPYSNQPQHF
len: 18
d_gene: -
abundance: once
j_gene: TRBJ1-5
v_gene: TRBV27

CDR3nt: TGTGCCAGCAGCTGGGGGGGGAACTCCTACGAGCAGTACTTC
CDR3aa: CASSWGGNSYEQYF
len: 14
d_gene: TRBD2
abundance: -
j_gene: TRBJ2-7
v_gene: TRBV5-8

CDR3nt: TGTGCCAGCAGCCCGACGGGGGCCGCCTACGAGCAGTACTTC
CDR3aa: CASSPTGAAYEQYF
len: 14
d_gene: -
abundance: -
j_gene: TRBJ2-7
v_gene: TRBV5-4

CDR3nt: TGTGCCAGCAGGCTTAACCACGCCGGGACAGGGATGTACGAGCAGTACTTC
CDR3aa: CASRLNHAGTGMYEQYF
len: 17
d_gene: TRBD1
abundance: -
j_gene: TRBJ2-7
v_gene: TRBV28

CDR3nt: TGTGCCAGCAGCCAAGATGGGGGCAGGCGCACTGAAGCTTTCTTT
CDR3aa: CASSQDGGRRTEAFF
len: 15
d_gene: -
abundance: -
j_gene: TRBJ1-1
v_gene: TRBV14

CDR3nt: TGTGCCAGCAGCTTAGCGCTAGCGGGAGGGAATGAGCAGTTCTTC
CDR3aa: CASSLALAGGNEQFF
len: 15
d_gene: TRBD2
abundance: -
j_gene: TRBJ2-1
v_gene: TRBV11-2

CDR3nt: TGTGCCAGCAGCTTAAAGGTCCCCGTGATCGAGCAGTACTTC
CDR3aa: CASSLKVPVIEQYF
len: 14
d_gene: -
abundance: -
j_gene: TRBJ2-7
v_gene: TRBV7-2

CDR3nt: TGTGCCAGCAGCTTAAAGCCCGGTCCTCCCAGCTCCTACAATGAGCAGTTCTTC
CDR3aa: CASSLKPGPPSSYNEQFF
len: 18
d_gene: -
abundance: -
j_gene: TRBJ2-1
v_gene: TRBV7-3

CDR3nt: TGTGCCAGCAGGCCTGGGGTAAATCCTACAGATACGCAGTATTTT
CDR3aa: CASRPGVNPTDTQYF
len: 15
d_gene: -
abundance: -
j_gene: TRBJ2-3
v_gene: TRBV28

CDR3nt: TGCAGCGTTGAGGGGACAGCTTTCTCTGGGGCCAACGTCCTGACTTTC
CDR3aa: CSVEGTAFSGANVLTF
len: 16
d_gene: TRBD1
abundance: -
j_gene: TRBJ2-6
v_gene: TRBV29-1

CDR3nt: TGTGCCACCAGCCGCCCTGGGGACTATGGCTACACCTTC
CDR3aa: CATSRPGDYGYTF
len: 13
d_gene: -
abundance: -
j_gene: TRBJ1-2
v_gene: TRBV5-6

CDR3nt: TGTGCCAGCACGACGGGCAGGGAGGGAGGCACTGAAGCTTTCTTT
CDR3aa: CASTTGREGGTEAFF
len: 15
d_gene: -
abundance: -
j_gene: TRBJ1-1
v_gene: TRBV5-5

CDR3nt: TGTGCCAGCAGTTTCGGAGGATCCGGGGAGCTGTTTTTT
CDR3aa: CASSFGGSGELFF
len: 13
d_gene: -
abundance: -
j_gene: TRBJ2-2
v_gene: TRBV27

CDR3nt: TGTGCCAGCAGCTCGGGACAGGGGGTCAATGAGCAGTTCTTC
CDR3aa: CASSSGQGVNEQFF
len: 14
d_gene: TRBD1
abundance: -
j_gene: TRBJ2-1
v_gene: TRBV5-4

CDR3nt: TGTGCCAGCTCTGAGGGGGCCAATCAGCCCCAGCATTTT
CDR3aa: CASSEGANQPQHF
len: 13
d_gene: TRBD1
abundance: -
j_gene: TRBJ1-5
v_gene: TRBV5-6

CDR3nt: TGTGCCAGCAGCCAGAGAGATACGCAGTATTTT
CDR3aa: CASSQRDTQYF
len: 11
d_gene: -
abundance: -
j_gene: TRBJ2-3
v_gene: TRBV27

CDR3nt: TGTGCCAGTACAGGGGTTGATGGCTACACCTTC
CDR3aa: CASTGVDGYTF
len: 11
d_gene: TRBD1
abundance: -
j_gene: TRBJ1-2
v_gene: TRBV9

CDR3nt: TGTGCCAGCAGCTTGGCGGGAGTTGGGACCGGGGAGCTGTTTTTT
CDR3aa: CASSLAGVGTGELFF
len: 15
d_gene: TRBD2
abundance: -
j_gene: TRBJ2-2
v_gene: TRBV7-2

CDR3nt: TGTGCCAGCAGCTTAACTGGGCAGACCAGCTCTGGGGCCAACGTCCTGACTTTC
CDR3aa: CASSLTGQTSSGANVLTF
len: 18
d_gene: -
abundance: once
j_gene: TRBJ2-6
v_gene: TRBV7-9

CDR3nt: TGTGCCAGCAGCTTAGCGAGAGGGACAGGGGCCTACGAGCAGTACTTC
CDR3aa: CASSLARGTGAYEQYF
len: 16
d_gene: TRBD1
abundance: -
j_gene: TRBJ2-7
v_gene: TRBV7-8

CDR3nt: TGTGCCTGGAGCCACCTAGGGACAGGGGTGGGGTCACCCCTCCACTTT
CDR3aa: CAWSHLGTGVGSPLHF
len: 16
d_gene: TRBD1
abundance: -
j_gene: TRBJ1-6
v_gene: TRBV30

CDR3nt: TGTGCCAGCGCACTAGCGGGAGGGGCCAGGCGTGGAAATGAGCAGTTCTTC
CDR3aa: CASALAGGARRGNEQFF
len: 17
d_gene: TRBD2
abundance: -
j_gene: TRBJ2-1
v_gene: TRBV14

CDR3nt: TGTGCCAGCAGCCAGACTAGCGGACAAGAGACCCAGTACTTC
CDR3aa: CASSQTSGQETQYF
len: 14
d_gene: TRBD2
abundance: -
j_gene: TRBJ2-5
v_gene: TRBV9

CDR3nt: TGCGCCAGCAGCCCGAAGCCTGATTGGGAGACCCAGTACTTC
CDR3aa: CASSPKPDWETQYF
len: 14
d_gene: -
abundance: -
j_gene: TRBJ2-5
v_gene: TRBV5-1

CDR3nt: TGTGCCAGCAGCGGTGGCAGGACAGGGAACACCGGGGAGCTGTTTTTT
CDR3aa: CASSGGRTGNTGELFF
len: 16
d_gene: TRBD1
abundance: -
j_gene: TRBJ2-2
v_gene: TRBV7-9

CDR3nt: TGTGCCAGCAGCTACCTAGTTGCATACGAGCAGTACTTC
CDR3aa: CASSYLVAYEQYF
len: 13
d_gene: -
abundance: -
j_gene: TRBJ2-7
v_gene: TRBV5-8

CDR3nt: TGTGCCAGCAGTTACTCGGGACCAATACGGGGGGAGCTGTTTTTT
CDR3aa: CASSYSGPIRGELFF
len: 15
d_gene: -
abundance: -
j_gene: TRBJ2-2
v_gene: TRBV6-5

CDR3nt: TGTGCCAGCAGCTTGACGACAGGTTGGGAGCAGTACTTC
CDR3aa: CASSLTTGWEQYF
len: 13
d_gene: -
abundance: -
j_gene: TRBJ2-7
v_gene: TRBV7-9